The clone carrying this T cell receptor (beta chain) was recorded at least ten times. In the same sample, other DNA sequences code for this CDR3. TCRdb re-processed the PCR reads through MiXCR. The sample comprises about 33,000 clones, about 17% of which are singletons, and approximately 4.6% rests with the top ten. The data belong to a study of metastatic and nonmetastatic thyroid tumors. There were no patients who had received any treatment before thyroid surgery. Germline V gene data show CDR1 as SEHNR and CDR2 as FQNEAQ (reference sequence). The CDR3 covers 15 residues. Trimming removed 0 bases at V and 8 bases at J, with 13 bases between.

This receptor was taken from a female donor with papillary thyroid cancer or a benign thyroid nodule (not recorded which). Some clones in this sample may be carry-over from other donors' samples. The rearrangement links TRBV7-9 to TRBJ1-4; D perhaps matches TRBD1 (5 bases). Input material: blood. This CDR3 is CASSLAGQGGEKLFF. CDR3 DNA sequence: TGTGCCAGCAGCTTAGCCGGGCAGGGAGGCGAAAAACTGTTTTTT.